This T cell receptor (beta chain) originates from a study of immune evolution from preneoplasia to lung adenocarcinoma. Profiled with immunoSEQ multiplex PCR; TCRdb holds only in-frame clones, not every one. The sample lists under 9,500 clones, around 75% occurring once. CDR1 is LNHNV and CDR2 is YYDKDF in the germline V gene (reference sequence). CDR3 size: 16 residues. V lost 0 bases to trimming and J lost 6 bases, with 14 bases between them. Material for sequencing was FFPE minimally invasive lung adenocarcinoma tissue. The chain combines TRBV15 with TRBJ2-2; D might be TRBD1 (5 bases). The sequence came from a person aged 70 to 85 with lung adenocarcinoma. Here the CDR3 reads CATSRDPPQGAGELFF. Here the CDR3 DNA reads TGTGCCACCAGCAGAGATCCCCCGCAGGGTGCCGGGGAGCTGTTTTTT. Combining the CDR3 with reference TRBV15 and TRBJ2-2 gives the whole variable domain DAMVIQNPRYQVTQFGKPVTLSCSQTLNHNVMYWYQQKSSQAPKLLFHYYDKDFNNEADTPDNFQSRRPNTSFCFLDIRSPGLGDTAMYLCATSRDPPQGAGELFFGEGSRLTVL.